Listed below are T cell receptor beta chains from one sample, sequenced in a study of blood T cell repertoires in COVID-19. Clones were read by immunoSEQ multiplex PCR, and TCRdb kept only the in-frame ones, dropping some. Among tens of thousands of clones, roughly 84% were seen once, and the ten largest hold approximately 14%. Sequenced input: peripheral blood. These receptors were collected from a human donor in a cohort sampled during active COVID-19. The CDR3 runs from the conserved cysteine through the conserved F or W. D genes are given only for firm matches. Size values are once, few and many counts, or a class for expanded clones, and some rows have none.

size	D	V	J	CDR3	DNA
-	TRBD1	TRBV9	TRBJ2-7	CASSEGTGARYEQYF	TGTGCCAGCAGCGAGGGGACAGGGGCGCGGTACGAGCAGTACTTC
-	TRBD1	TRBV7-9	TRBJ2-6	CASSLKGALSSGANVLTF	TGTGCCAGCAGCTTAAAGGGGGCTTTGAGCTCTGGGGCCAACGTCCTGACTTTC
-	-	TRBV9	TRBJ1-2	CASSVGRGARYGYTF	TGTGCCAGCAGCGTAGGGCGGGGGGCGAGGTATGGCTACACCTTC
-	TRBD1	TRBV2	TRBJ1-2	CASSLRGNYGYTF	TGTGCCAGCTCGCTCAGGGGGAACTATGGCTACACCTTC
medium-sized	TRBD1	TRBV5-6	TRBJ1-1	CASSLPGGEGNTEAFF	TGTGCCAGCAGCTTGCCAGGGGGCGAGGGGAACACTGAAGCTTTCTTT
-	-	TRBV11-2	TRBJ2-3	CASSSGLFSSTDTQYF	TGTGCCAGCAGCTCCGGACTCTTCTCTAGCACAGATACGCAGTATTTT
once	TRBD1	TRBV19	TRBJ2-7	CASSIYRGPYEQYF	TGTGCCAGTAGTATTTACAGGGGGCCCTACGAGCAGTACTTC
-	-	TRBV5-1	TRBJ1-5	CASSLGETGSQPQHF	TGCGCCAGCAGCTTGGGTGAGACGGGATCTCAGCCCCAGCATTTT
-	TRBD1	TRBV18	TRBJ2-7	CASSPPGTGISYEQYF	TGTGCCAGCTCACCACCGGGGACAGGGATCTCCTACGAGCAGTACTTC
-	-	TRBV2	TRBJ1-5	CASCRGAGQPQHF	TGTGCCAGCTGCCGGGGGGCCGGGCAGCCCCAGCATTTT
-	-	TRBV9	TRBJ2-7	CASSVGTGGSYEQYF	TGTGCCAGCAGCGTAGGGACCGGGGGATCCTACGAGCAGTACTTC
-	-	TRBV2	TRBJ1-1	CASSRGGFETEAFF	TGTGCCTCGTCCCGGGGAGGATTTGAGACTGAAGCTTTCTTT
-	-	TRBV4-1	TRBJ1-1	CASSQSPWRLLNTEAFF	TGCGCCAGCAGCCAAAGCCCCTGGAGACTGTTGAACACTGAAGCTTTCTTT
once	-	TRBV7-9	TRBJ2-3	CASSLGSARLDTQYF	TGTGCCAGCAGCTTAGGGTCTGCGAGATTAGATACGCAGTATTTT
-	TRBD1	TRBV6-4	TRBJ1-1	CASKNTGAGEAFF	TGTGCCAGCAAAAATACAGGGGCGGGTGAAGCTTTCTTT
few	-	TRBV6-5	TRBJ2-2	CASSLQGSGELFF	TGTGCCAGCAGTCTACAGGGCTCCGGGGAGCTGTTTTTT
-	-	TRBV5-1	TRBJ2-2	CASSLDRYTGELFF	TGCGCCAGCAGCTTGGACAGATACACCGGGGAGCTGTTTTTT
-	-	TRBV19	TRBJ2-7	CASSITVDQAGTYEQYF	TGTGCCAGTAGTATAACGGTCGATCAGGCAGGGACCTACGAGCAGTACTTC
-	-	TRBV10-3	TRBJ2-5	CAISLSGETQYF	TGTGCCATCAGTCTTAGCGGTGAGACCCAGTACTTC
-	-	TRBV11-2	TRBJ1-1	CASSLAGGTEAFF	TGTGCCAGCAGCTTAGCGGGGGGGACTGAAGCTTTCTTT
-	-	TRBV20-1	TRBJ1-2	CSARDPGNTF	TGCAGTGCTAGAGATCCAGGCAACACCTTC
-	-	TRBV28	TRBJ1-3	CASSSIGGTGNTIYF	TGTGCCAGCAGTTCGATCGGAGGGACTGGAAACACCATATATTTT
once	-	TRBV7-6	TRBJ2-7	CASSLKEGGEQYF	TGTGCCAGCAGCCTGAAGGAGGGAGGCGAGCAGTACTTC
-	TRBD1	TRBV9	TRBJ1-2	CASSPIGQADYGYTF	TGTGCCAGCAGCCCAATCGGACAGGCCGACTATGGCTACACCTTC
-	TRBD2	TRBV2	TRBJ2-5	CASRGTSGGEETQYF	TGTGCCAGCAGAGGGACTAGCGGGGGGGAAGAGACCCAGTACTTC
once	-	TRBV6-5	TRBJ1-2	CASSGQGLANYGYTF	TGTGCCAGCAGCGGGCAGGGACTTGCTAACTATGGCTACACCTTC
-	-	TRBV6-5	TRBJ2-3	CASSATGRDTQYF	TGTGCCAGCAGCGCGACAGGGAGGGATACGCAGTATTTT
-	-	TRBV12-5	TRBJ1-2	CASGLANRAGGYTF	TGTGCTAGTGGTTTGGCCAACAGGGCCGGGGGCTACACCTTC
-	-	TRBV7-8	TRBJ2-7	CASSYAGRNYEQYF	TGTGCCAGCAGCTATGCGGGACGGAACTACGAGCAGTACTTC
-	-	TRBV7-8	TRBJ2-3	CASSQGVAGSTDTQYF	TGTGCCAGCAGCCAGGGGGTAGCGGGGAGCACAGATACGCAGTATTTT
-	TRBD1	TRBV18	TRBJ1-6	CASSPTGQGNSPLHF	TGTGCCAGCTCACCTACGGGACAGGGTAATTCACCCCTCCACTTT
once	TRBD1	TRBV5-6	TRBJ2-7	CASSTTGWHEQYF	TGTGCCAGCAGCACGACAGGGTGGCACGAGCAGTACTTC
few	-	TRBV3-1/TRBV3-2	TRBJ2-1	CASSQESGPSYNEQFF	TGTGCCAGCAGCCAAGAAAGCGGGCCCTCCTACAATGAGCAGTTCTTC
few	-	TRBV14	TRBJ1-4	CASSHKMRANEKLFF	TGTGCCAGCAGCCACAAAATGAGGGCTAATGAAAAACTGTTTTTT
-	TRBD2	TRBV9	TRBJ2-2	CASSPTGLAGTGELFF	TGTGCCAGCAGCCCTACGGGACTAGCGGGGACCGGGGAGCTGTTTTTT
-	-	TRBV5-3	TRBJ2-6	CARSYLPASGANVLTF	TGTGCCAGAAGCTACCTACCCGCCTCTGGGGCCAACGTCCTGACTTTC
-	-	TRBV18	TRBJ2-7	CASSPRLAGAIYEQYF	TGTGCCAGCTCACCACGATTGGCTGGGGCGATCTACGAGCAGTACTTC
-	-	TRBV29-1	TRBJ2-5	CSVEEAILRETQYF	TGCAGCGTTGAAGAAGCGATTTTGAGAGAGACCCAGTACTTC
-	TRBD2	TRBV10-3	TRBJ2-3	CAISPAGAGAGTDTQYF	TGTGCCATCAGTCCAGCGGGGGCGGGGGCAGGCACAGATACGCAGTATTTT
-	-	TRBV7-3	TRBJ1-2	CASSFQARDGYTF	TGTGCCAGCAGCTTCCAGGCCAGGGATGGCTACACCTTC
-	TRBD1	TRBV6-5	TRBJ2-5	CASRGGTGWQETQYF	TGTGCCAGCAGGGGTGGGACAGGGTGGCAAGAGACCCAGTACTTC
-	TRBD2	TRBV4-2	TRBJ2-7	CASSQNLAGGTYEQYF	TGTGCCAGCAGCCAAAACCTAGCGGGGGGCACCTACGAGCAGTACTTC
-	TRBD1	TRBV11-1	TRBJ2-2	CASSLAQGVGELFF	TGTGCCAGCAGCTTAGCCCAGGGGGTCGGGGAGCTGTTTTTT
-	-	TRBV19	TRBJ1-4	CASSMVGGNEKLFF	TGTGCCAGTAGTATGGTCGGGGGTAATGAAAAACTGTTTTTT
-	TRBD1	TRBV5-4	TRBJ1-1	CASSREQGASVLAFF	TGTGCCAGCAGCCGGGAACAGGGGGCGTCGGTTCTTGCTTTCTTT